This is a list of T cell receptor beta chains from one sample in a study of radiation and T cells in renal cell carcinoma. Assay used: immunoSEQ multiplex PCR; TCRdb lists only in-frame clones, some missing. The sample has roughly 130,000 clones; about 81% are singletons. This material consisted of blood, taken from a patient whose treatment included radiotherapy and nephrectomy. These receptors were collected from an older woman with renal cell carcinoma. Both conserved end residues are part of each CDR3. D genes are given only for firm matches.

CASRREAGNTIYF	TRBJ1-3	-	TRBV6-1
CASRAGSYEQYF	TRBJ2-7	-	TRBV7-9
CASSLVGGVSYNEQFF	TRBJ2-1	-	TRBV5-1
CSASKEETQYF	TRBJ2-5	-	TRBV20-1
CASSRTGVVSYEQYF	TRBJ2-7	TRBD1	TRBV13
CASSGGQGYTGELFF	TRBJ2-2	TRBD1	TRBV6-1
CASSRQDNYGYTF	TRBJ1-2	-	TRBV7-2
CASRLGPTNTEAFF	TRBJ1-1	-	TRBV19
CASSFLTVSYGYTF	TRBJ1-2	-	TRBV7-9
CASGDGYGYTF	TRBJ1-2	-	TRBV19
CASSESEGLAGELFF	TRBJ2-2	-	TRBV10-1
CASSPPTGASSYEQYF	TRBJ2-7	TRBD1	TRBV18
CASSVASGGANEQFF	TRBJ2-1	TRBD2	TRBV9
CSVEPQGATEAFF	TRBJ1-1	TRBD1	TRBV29-1
CASSPIRTSGSWQFF	TRBJ2-1	TRBD2	TRBV9
CASSLEGLAKGSGETQYF	TRBJ2-5	TRBD2	TRBV5-8
CASSIDRGALGGYTF	TRBJ1-2	-	TRBV19
CASRFLMGPYNSPLHF	TRBJ1-6	-	TRBV28
CASSHAEGNYGYTF	TRBJ1-2	-	TRBV4-3
CASSERTGNTGELFF	TRBJ2-2	TRBD1	TRBV10-1
CASSPPGGRAGGNEQFF	TRBJ2-1	TRBD2	TRBV18
CASSLGLAAGTDTQYF	TRBJ2-3	TRBD2	TRBV28
CASSLGYRGSAYGYTF	TRBJ1-2	-	TRBV28
CASSSDRWDIGSGANVLTF	TRBJ2-6	-	TRBV28